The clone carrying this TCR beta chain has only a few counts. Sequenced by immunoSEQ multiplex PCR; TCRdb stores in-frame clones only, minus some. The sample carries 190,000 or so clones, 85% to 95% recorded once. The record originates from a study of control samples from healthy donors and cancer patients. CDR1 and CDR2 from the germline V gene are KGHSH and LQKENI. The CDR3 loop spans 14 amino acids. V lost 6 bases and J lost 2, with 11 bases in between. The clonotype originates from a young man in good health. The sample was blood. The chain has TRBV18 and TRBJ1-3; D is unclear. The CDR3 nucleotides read TGTGCCAGCTCGGAGGGATTCACTGGAAACACCATATATTTT. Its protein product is CASSEGFTGNTIYF.